The subject of this entry is one T cell receptor beta chain. The antigen remains undetermined. The data belong to a study of Ad26.COV2.S vaccination and SARS-CoV-2 variants. Some clones are missing from TCRdb's copy, which holds only in-frame ones; the method was immunoSEQ multiplex PCR. The table lists roughly 300,000 clones, roughly 91% of them singletons. Documented treatment: 15 to 20 received Ad26.COV2.S at low or high dose, single or two shots; about 5 received placebo; per-sample allocation not given. On day 63 after the first injection, vaccine and placebo recipients gave samples. CDR1 and CDR2 (germline): MDHEN, SYDVKM. This CDR3 spans 15 amino acids. With V trimmed by 5 bases and J by 7 bases, 10 bases remained unmatched. General study findings and limits: The placebo group had lower spike-specific TCR breadth than the vaccine recipients did.

This specimen consisted of peripheral blood, obtained in a trial of Ad26.COV2.S vaccine versus placebo. The V gene is TRBV28, the J gene TRBJ2-1; 8 bases agree with TRBD2. The sequence derives from a person aged 18-60 years who received the Ad26.COV2.S COVID-19 vaccine or a placebo. The CDR3 spells CASSPSGSRWNEQFF. As DNA, the CDR3 is TGTGCCAGCAGTCCGAGCGGGAGTCGTTGGAATGAGCAGTTCTTC.